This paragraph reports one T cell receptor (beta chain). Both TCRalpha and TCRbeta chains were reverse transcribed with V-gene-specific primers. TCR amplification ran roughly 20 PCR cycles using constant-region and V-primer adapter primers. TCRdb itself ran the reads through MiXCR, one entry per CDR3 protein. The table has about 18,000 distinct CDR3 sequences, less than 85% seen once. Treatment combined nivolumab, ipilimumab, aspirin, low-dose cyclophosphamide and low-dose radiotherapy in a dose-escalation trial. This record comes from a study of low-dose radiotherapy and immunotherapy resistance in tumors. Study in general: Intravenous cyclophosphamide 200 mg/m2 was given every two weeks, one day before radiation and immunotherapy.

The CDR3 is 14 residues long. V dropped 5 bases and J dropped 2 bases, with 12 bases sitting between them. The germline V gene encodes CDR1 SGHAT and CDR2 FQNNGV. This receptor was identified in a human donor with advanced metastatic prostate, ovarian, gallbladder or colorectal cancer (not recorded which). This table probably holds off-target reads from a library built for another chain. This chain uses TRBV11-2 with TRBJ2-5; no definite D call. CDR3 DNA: TGTGCCAGCAGCAAAAACTACAGACAAGAGACCCAGTACTTC. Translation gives CASSKNYRQETQYF.